This T cell receptor (beta chain) was found in a study of graft-versus-host responses after intestinal transplantation. Turning to the study itself: Multivisceral, liver-intestinal, or isolated intestinal transplants were given to recipients.

Data came from immunoSEQ multiplex PCR; TCRdb stores just in-frame clones and leaves some out. Here the sample spans about 97,000 clones, 90% to 95% being singletons. To note about this clone: Its antigen is still unknown.

Germline loops: CDR1 SGHRS, CDR2 YFSETQ. The CDR3 contains 17 residues. V gave up 2 bases and J gave up 9 bases, with 27 bases separating them. Whole-study results and caveats: Some GvH clones appeared in ileal mucosa or blood before recipient bone marrow. Allografts carried high graft-versus-host to host-versus-graft clonal ratios in patients having graft-donor T cell macrochimerism.

V gene TRBV5-1 combines with J gene TRBJ2-7; no clear D. This receptor was identified in a human donor who was the organ donor for an intestinal transplant. Here the sequenced sample was unstimulated CD4+ T cells sorted from spleen or lymph node cells, taken before transplant. The CDR3 DNA follows: TGCGCCAGCAGCTTTGGCTACAGAACGGATTTACGTCTCGGGCAGTACTTC. This encodes CASSFGYRTDLRLGQYF.